This passage covers 22 T cell receptor beta chains from one sample sequenced in a study of cytomegalovirus exposure and HLA in healthy donors. The study ran its PCR with 60 Vbeta and 13 Jbeta primers. The assay was immunoSEQ multiplex PCR, and TCRdb's table has in-frame clones only and misses some. Of under 200,000 clones in the sample, around 81% are singletons; the top ten hold 1.5% to 2%. Material: PBMCs. The source of these receptors is a man aged 30-40 years in good health and CMV-seronegative.

V gene TRBV19 combines with J gene TRBJ2-2; 7 positions match TRBD2. The germline V gene has CDR1 LNHDA and CDR2 SQIVND (reference sequence). Trimming cost V 7 bases and J 1 base; bases outside gene matches: 9. The CDR3 totals 16 residues. This CDR3 is CASMGPGLLNTGELFF. CDR3 nucleotide sequence: TGTGCCAGTATGGGACCGGGACTACTGAACACCGGGGAGCTGTTTTTT.

The rearrangement links TRBV25-1 to TRBJ2-2, with no clear D. CDR1 MGHDK and CDR2 SYGVNS come from the germline V gene. V was pared by 7 bases and J by 2 bases, with 5 bases between. The CDR3 has 12 residues. The CDR3, as DNA: TGTGCCAGCATCACTAACACCGGGGAGCTGTTTTTT. Its translation is CASITNTGELFF.

The J gene is TRBJ2-7, the V gene TRBV6-1; 13 nucleotides match TRBD2. The germline V gene encodes CDR1 MNHNS and CDR2 SASEGT. The length of the CDR3 is 15 residues. V was clipped by 5 bases and J by 3 bases; unmatched bases: 4. DNA of the CDR3: TGTGCCAGCAGTACCGGGACTAGCGGGAACTACGAGCAGTACTTC. Amino acid sequence: CASSTGTSGNYEQYF.

V usage is TRBV28 and J usage is TRBJ1-5; 8 positions agree with TRBD1. There are 14 residues in the CDR3. CDR1 MDHEN and CDR2 SYDVKM come from the germline V gene. V lost 6 bases and J lost 7; bases outside the gene matches: 8. CDR3 DNA sequence: TGTGCCAGCAGGTCTGACAGGGGCCACCAGCCCCAGCATTTT. This encodes CASRSDRGHQPQHF.

The chain has TRBV29-1 and TRBJ2-5, with TRBD1 matching over 10 bases. This CDR3 contains 14 residues. Germline CDR1 and CDR2: SQVTM and ANQGSEA. V shed 3 bases and J 1 base; nucleotides not matched to a gene: 2. The CDR3 region is CSVDRTGGQETQYF. Here the CDR3 DNA reads TGCAGCGTTGACCGGACAGGGGGCCAAGAGACCCAGTACTTC.

This rearrangement joins TRBV25-1 to TRBJ2-3; D might be TRBD2 (6 bases). Germline CDR1 and CDR2: MGHDK and SYGVNS. The CDR3 consists of 16 residues. Trimming cost V 2 bases and J 0 bases, with 12 bases left between them. CDR3 residues: CASSEGRSGSTDTQYF. As DNA, the CDR3 is TGTGCCAGCAGTGAAGGTCGAAGCGGGAGCACAGATACGCAGTATTTT.

The chain couples TRBV5-1 to TRBJ2-7; 9 bases are a match to TRBD2. The CDR3 length is 20 residues. Germline V gives CDR1 SGHRS, CDR2 YFSETQ. The J segment lost 1 base and the V segment lost 4 bases, leaving 21 bases of the junction unmatched. For the CDR3, the DNA is TGCGCCAGCAGCCCACTGGACAGAATTACTCCTAGCGGGGCGTCCTACGAGCAGTACTTC. This codes for CASSPLDRITPSGASYEQYF. The complete variable domain, with remaining parts taken from reference TRBV5-1 and TRBJ2-7, reads KAGVTQTPRYLIKTRGQQVTLSCSPISGHRSVSWYQQTPGQGLQFLFEYFSETQRNKGNFPGRFSGRQFSNSRSEMNVSTLELGDSALYLCASSPLDRITPSGASYEQYFGPGTRLTVT.

The chain employs TRBV18 and TRBJ1-1, with 7 bases that match TRBD1. Germline V gene data show CDR1 as KGHSH and CDR2 as LQKENI. The ends lost 5 bases at V and 3 bases at J; junction bases unmatched: 6. This CDR3 comprises 14 residues. The CDR3 DNA is TGTGCCAGCTCATCGGGACAGAGGGACACTGAAGCTTTCTTT. This sequence encodes CASSSGQRDTEAFF.

This clone was seen once. The chain links TRBV5-6 to TRBJ2-7, with D unresolved. Germline assignment: CDR1 SGHDT and CDR2 YYEEEE. The CDR3 is made up of 14 amino acids. Trimming pared 0 bases from V and 0 bases from J, leaving 7 bases between. The CDR3 DNA follows: TGTGCCAGCAGCTTGGAGATAGCCTCCTACGAGCAGTACTTC. Amino acid sequence: CASSLEIASYEQYF.

V gene TRBV6-5 combines with J gene TRBJ1-2; the match to TRBD1 covers 7 bases. The junction had 7 bases not matched to a gene; V was cut back by 2 bases and J by 4 bases. Germline CDR1 and CDR2: MNHEY and SVGAGI. The CDR3 runs 15 residues. The CDR3 DNA reads as TGTGCCAGCAGTTACCGCACACAGGGGCCCTATGGCTACACCTTC. This translates into CASSYRTQGPYGYTF.

The chain links TRBV14 to TRBJ2-7; D possibly corresponds to TRBD2 (6 bases). Germline V CDR1 and CDR2: SGHDN, FVKESK. V was clipped by 6 bases and J by 4 bases, with 16 bases between them. The CDR3 loop spans 14 amino acids. The CDR3 coding sequence is TGTGCCAGCAGGAGGGGCGGAGGGGCATACGAGCAGTACTTC. As protein: CASRRGGGAYEQYF.

This clone was counted a few times. Other nucleotide sequences in the sample specify the same CDR3. The genes are TRBV11-2 and TRBJ2-7; TRBD1 is a possible D gene (5 bases). Trimming shortened V by 1 base and J by 2 bases, and 6 bases separated the two germline ends. The CDR3 consists of 13 residues. Germline values: CDR1 SGHAT, CDR2 FQNNGV. CDR3 in DNA: TGTGCCAGCAGCTTAGGACAGACCTACGAGCAGTACTTC. Its translation: CASSLGQTYEQYF.

In its sample, this clone was seen once. Distinct nucleotide sequences in the sample also encode this CDR3. The chain couples TRBV4-1 to TRBJ1-2; maybe TRBD1 (5 bases). The CDR3 is 16 amino acids. Germline V lookup: CDR1 MGHRA, CDR2 YSYEKL. V was trimmed by 7 bases and J by 7 bases, leaving 25 bases between them. CDR3: CASTRVVGEFKGGYTF. The CDR3 nucleotides are TGCGCCAGCACCAGAGTCGTAGGGGAATTTAAGGGTGGCTACACCTTC.

The J gene is TRBJ2-2, the V gene TRBV27, with D unresolved. The CDR3 sequence is 15 residues long. In germline, CDR1 is MNHEY, CDR2 SMNVEV (reference sequence). The germline V and J ends were trimmed by 3 bases and 0 bases, with 8 bases remaining between them. CDR3 protein: CASSFYFANTGELFF. CDR3 nucleotide sequence: TGTGCCAGCAGTTTTTATTTCGCGAACACCGGGGAGCTGTTTTTT.

The rearrangement links TRBV5-4 to TRBJ2-2; weak D call: TRBD2 (6 bases). The CDR3 length is 15 residues. Trimming stripped 0 bases from V and 0 bases from J, with 6 bases between. Germline CDR1 and CDR2: SGHNT and YYREEE (reference sequence). CDR3 nucleotides: TGTGCCAGCAGCTTGGGCGGGACGAACACCGGGGAGCTGTTTTTT. Translated, it gives CASSLGGTNTGELFF.

CDR3 DNA: TGTGCCAGCAGCTCAACGTCTGACACCTTCTTCTCCTACAATGAGCAGTTCTTC. Encoded protein: CASSSTSDTFFSYNEQFF. The chain employs TRBV5-8 and TRBJ2-1; D unclear. This CDR3 is built from 18 residues. Looked up from germline, CDR1 is SGHTS and CDR2 is YDEGEE. Trimming stripped 3 bases from V and 0 bases from J, with 19 bases between.

This clone appeared once. The chain uses TRBV5-4 and TRBJ2-2; 9 nucleotides line up with TRBD1. This CDR3 region has 15 residues. V dropped 3 bases and J dropped 4; count of bases not matched to a gene: 4. Germline lookup yields CDR1 SGHNT and CDR2 YYREEE (reference sequence). CDR3 region: CASSSPGQGTGELFF. DNA for the CDR3: TGTGCCAGCAGCTCGCCGGGACAGGGCACCGGGGAGCTGTTTTTT.

As to this clone: Other DNA sequences in this sample translate to the same CDR3. J is TRBJ2-7 and V is TRBV4-1; TRBD2 aligns across 7 bases. Unmatched junction bases numbered 0, after V lost 3 bases and J lost 1 base. In germline, CDR1 is MGHRA, CDR2 YSYEKL. The CDR3 runs 13 residues. The CDR3 region has the DNA TGCGCCAGCAGCCAGGGACTATCCTACGAGCAGTACTTC. Translating it yields CASSQGLSYEQYF.

This rearrangement joins TRBV5-4 to TRBJ2-5, with 7 bases aligning to TRBD2. The CDR3 spans 15 residues. Germline V gives CDR1 SGHNT, CDR2 YYREEE (reference sequence). The V gene end was trimmed by 0 bases and the J gene end by 5 bases; junction bases not matched to a gene: 7. CDR3 sequence: CASSLGRVGGETQYF. Written as DNA, the CDR3 is TGTGCCAGCAGCTTGGGCAGGGTGGGAGGGGAGACCCAGTACTTC.

The chain carries TRBV5-1 and TRBJ2-4; possible D gene TRBD2, 6 bases. Germline loops: CDR1 SGHRS, CDR2 YFSETQ. V was pared by 6 bases and J by 8 bases, with 21 bases between. CDR3 length: 15 residues. The CDR3, as DNA: TGCGCCAGCACCATATCGACACGGGGGTTCGACATTCAGTACTTC. This gives the protein CASTISTRGFDIQYF.

The chain employs TRBV5-6 and TRBJ2-3; 7 bases map to TRBD2. The CDR3 length is 16 residues. After removal of 4 bases from V and 8 bases from J, the junction contained 16 bases not matched to a gene. The V gene's germline CDR1 is SGHDT and CDR2 YYEEEE. The CDR3, as DNA: TGTGCCAGCAGCCCGAACCTAGCGGCAGTGCACGGTACGCAGTATTTT. This codes for CASSPNLAAVHGTQYF.

The chain recombines TRBV5-1 with TRBJ2-7, with 7 bases that match TRBD2. Germline lookup yields CDR1 SGHRS and CDR2 YFSETQ. V lost 0 bases and J lost 4; bases outside the gene matches: 4. The CDR3 contains 14 residues. CDR3 sequence: CASSLDPSGYEQYF. The CDR3 DNA reads as TGCGCCAGCAGCTTGGATCCTAGCGGTTACGAGCAGTACTTC.